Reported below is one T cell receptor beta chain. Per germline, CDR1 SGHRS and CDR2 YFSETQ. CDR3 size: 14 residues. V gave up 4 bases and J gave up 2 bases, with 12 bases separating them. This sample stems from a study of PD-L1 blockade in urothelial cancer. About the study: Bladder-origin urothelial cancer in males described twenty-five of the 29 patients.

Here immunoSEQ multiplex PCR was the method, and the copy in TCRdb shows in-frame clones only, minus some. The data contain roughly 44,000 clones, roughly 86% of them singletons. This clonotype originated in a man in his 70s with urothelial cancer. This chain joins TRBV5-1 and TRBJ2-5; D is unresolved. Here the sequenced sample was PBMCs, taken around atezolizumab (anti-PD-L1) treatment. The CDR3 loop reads CASSVSAVQETQYF. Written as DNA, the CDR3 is TGCGCCAGCAGCGTCAGCGCGGTGCAAGAGACCCAGTACTTC. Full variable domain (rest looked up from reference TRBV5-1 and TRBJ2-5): KAGVTQTPRYLIKTRGQQVTLSCSPISGHRSVSWYQQTPGQGLQFLFEYFSETQRNKGNFPGRFSGRQFSNSRSEMNVSTLELGDSALYLCASSVSAVQETQYFGPGTRLLVL.